The rows below give T cell receptor beta chains drawn from one sample of a study of cytomegalovirus exposure and HLA in healthy donors. Only in-frame clones appear in the TCRdb table, and some are missing; sequencing was by immunoSEQ multiplex PCR. The repertoire table contains 80,000 to 100,000 clones. The sequenced sample consisted of PBMCs. The receptors shown here come from a man aged 45-65 years in good health and CMV-seronegative. CDR3s include the opening cysteine and the closing phenylalanine or tryptophan. A D gene is named only where the DNA matches it firmly.

CDR3 DNA	CDR3 protein	J gene	D gene	V gene
TGTGCCAGCAGCGACTCTCCGGACATAGGACAGGGACTCTACAATGAGCAGTTCTTC	CASSDSPDIGQGLYNEQFF	TRBJ2-1	TRBD1	TRBV9
TGCGCCAGCAGCTTGGGACTTGGACTAGCGGGGCCTAACACCGGGGAGCTGTTTTTT	CASSLGLGLAGPNTGELFF	TRBJ2-2	TRBD2	TRBV5-1
TGTGCCAGCAGTTCTCTGAGGCAGGGGCACTATGGCTACACCTTC	CASSSLRQGHYGYTF	TRBJ1-2	-	TRBV28
TGCGCCAGCAGCTTGCTACAGGGGGCAGTCTACGAGCAGTACTTC	CASSLLQGAVYEQYF	TRBJ2-7	TRBD1	TRBV5-1
TGTGCCTGGAGTACAGGGGGTCTCCAGCCCCAGCATTTT	CAWSTGGLQPQHF	TRBJ1-5	TRBD1	TRBV30
TGTGCCAGCAGCTTAACTACAGGCTCGGGGGAGCTGTTTTTT	CASSLTTGSGELFF	TRBJ2-2	-	TRBV11-3
TGTGCCAGCAGCTTGTTCCGGACAGGGGGCGATGGCTACACCTTC	CASSLFRTGGDGYTF	TRBJ1-2	TRBD1	TRBV5-8
TGCGCCAGCAGCCCGACAGGGACCGGGGAGCTGTTTTTT	CASSPTGTGELFF	TRBJ2-2	TRBD1	TRBV5-1
TGTGCCAGCAGCCTCGGACAGGGCAGATCGTTCACTGAAGCTTTCTTT	CASSLGQGRSFTEAFF	TRBJ1-1	TRBD1	TRBV5-6
TGTGCCAGCAGCTGGGACAGGGGTTATGGCTACACCTTC	CASSWDRGYGYTF	TRBJ1-2	TRBD1	TRBV28
TGTGCCAGCAGGCGCCCGGGAGACTTGGATACGCAGTATTTT	CASRRPGDLDTQYF	TRBJ2-3	-	TRBV6-1
TGTGCCAGCAGCTTAGAGATGGGCCGATTGAACACTGAAGCTTTCTTT	CASSLEMGRLNTEAFF	TRBJ1-1	-	TRBV7-9
TGCAGCGTTGAAAGGACAGAAACAAACACTGAAGCCTTCTTT	CSVERTETNTEAFF	TRBJ1-1	-	TRBV29-1
TGTGCTAGTGGTTTCGGGACAGGGGATGAAAAACTGTTTTTT	CASGFGTGDEKLFF	TRBJ1-4	TRBD1	TRBV12-5
TGTGCCAGCAGCGTAGCAGGGGGCCACTATGGCTACACCTTC	CASSVAGGHYGYTF	TRBJ1-2	TRBD1	TRBV9
TGTGCCAGCAGTCAAGACTTGGGTGGGACTGAAGCTTTCTTT	CASSQDLGGTEAFF	TRBJ1-1	-	TRBV6-5
TGTGCCAGCAGCTTGGTACCAGGACTACAAAGCACAGATACGCAGTATTTT	CASSLVPGLQSTDTQYF	TRBJ2-3	-	TRBV5-6
TGTGCTAGCAGCCTCCAGGGGGGAACTGAAGCTTTCTTT	CASSLQGGTEAFF	TRBJ1-1	TRBD1	TRBV7-7
TGTGCCGGCAGCTTAGTGACAGCTGACACTGAAGCTTTCTTT	CAGSLVTADTEAFF	TRBJ1-1	-	TRBV7-8
TGTGCCAGCAACCAAGGCGGTCCGTGGGATGAGCAGTTCTTC	CASNQGGPWDEQFF	TRBJ2-1	-	TRBV6-6
TGTGCCAGCAGCTGGACGGGGGGCCTGGGGACCCAGTACTTC	CASSWTGGLGTQYF	TRBJ2-5	-	TRBV7-9
TGTGCCAGCAGCCCTTGGAGGGGGCGGTCTTATGGCTACACCTTC	CASSPWRGRSYGYTF	TRBJ1-2	TRBD1	TRBV2
TGTGCCAGCAGTTTAGACAGGGGAGGCTACACCTTC	CASSLDRGGYTF	TRBJ1-2	TRBD1	TRBV28
TGTGCCAGCAGTTACTCTCTAGCGGGGGAATACAATGAGCAGTTCTTC	CASSYSLAGEYNEQFF	TRBJ2-1	TRBD2	TRBV6-5
TGCGCCAGCAGCGAGACTTCCGGGACAGGGACTGAAGCTTTCTTT	CASSETSGTGTEAFF	TRBJ1-1	TRBD1	TRBV5-1
TGTGCCAGTAGTAGTGGGGCAGGGAATCAGCCCCAGCATTTT	CASSSGAGNQPQHF	TRBJ1-5	-	TRBV19
TGTGCCAGCAGCCGGCGGGACGGAGGGGAGACCCAGTACTTC	CASSRRDGGETQYF	TRBJ2-5	-	TRBV5-4
TGCGCCAGCAGCTTTGGGCTACAAAGCACAGATACGCAGTATTTT	CASSFGLQSTDTQYF	TRBJ2-3	-	TRBV5-1
TGCGCCAGCAGCTTGGTTGGGGGCAACACTGAAGCTTTCTTT	CASSLVGGNTEAFF	TRBJ1-1	-	TRBV5-1
TGTGCCAGCAGCCCGAGGACAGGGGGCAACGAGCAGTACTTC	CASSPRTGGNEQYF	TRBJ2-7	TRBD1	TRBV7-9
TGTGCCACCAGATTATACTCGGGGGGCAGCTCCTACAATGAGCAGTTCTTC	CATRLYSGGSSYNEQFF	TRBJ2-1	-	TRBV15
TGTGCCAGCAGCTTAGTCAGGGGCTACGAGCAGTACTTC	CASSLVRGYEQYF	TRBJ2-7	-	TRBV7-9
TGTGCCTGGGACGGCGGTACTAGCGGGGGGGCGTTCGAGCAGTACTTC	CAWDGGTSGGAFEQYF	TRBJ2-7	TRBD2	TRBV30
TGTGCCAGCAGATCCGGGGGGGTTAGCAATCAGCCCCAGCATTTT	CASRSGGVSNQPQHF	TRBJ1-5	-	TRBV28
TGTGCCAGCAGCGCCCAGCGGTCGGATACGCAGTATTTT	CASSAQRSDTQYF	TRBJ2-3	-	TRBV9
TGCGCCAGCAGCTGGGAGCGGACCCTAGATACGCAGTATTTT	CASSWERTLDTQYF	TRBJ2-3	-	TRBV5-1
TGCGCCAGCAGCCAAGAAGACAGGGACGAGCAGTACTTC	CASSQEDRDEQYF	TRBJ2-7	TRBD1	TRBV4-1
TGTGCCAGCAGCTTAGCGGGTGACAGAAACGCCTACGAGCAGTACTTC	CASSLAGDRNAYEQYF	TRBJ2-7	-	TRBV7-8
TGTGCCAGCAGCTTGCTCGGACAGGGGGCATGGCAGCCCCAGCATTTT	CASSLLGQGAWQPQHF	TRBJ1-5	TRBD1	TRBV7-8
TGCGCCAGCAGCTTGGTAACAGGAACCTACGAGCAGTACTTC	CASSLVTGTYEQYF	TRBJ2-7	-	TRBV5-1
TGTGCCTGGAGGGGAGGGGCGAACACCGGGGAGCTGTTTTTT	CAWRGGANTGELFF	TRBJ2-2	TRBD2	TRBV30
TGCGCCAGCCCTAAACGACAGGACGGACCCTACGAGCAGTACTTC	CASPKRQDGPYEQYF	TRBJ2-7	-	TRBV5-1
TGTGCCAGCAGACCTCAACCAGGAGGCTCTTACGAGCAGTACTTC	CASRPQPGGSYEQYF	TRBJ2-7	-	TRBV27
TGCGCCAGCAGCGGGACAGGGGGCATGAACACTGAAGCTTTCTTT	CASSGTGGMNTEAFF	TRBJ1-1	TRBD1	TRBV5-1
TGTGCCCTTAGGATAGGAGCCGGGCCCCAGCATTTT	CALRIGAGPQHF	TRBJ1-5	-	TRBV2
TGTGCCAGCAGCCAAGGGGGATCGGGGGGGGGCTCAGATACGCAGTATTTT	CASSQGGSGGGSDTQYF	TRBJ2-3	TRBD2	TRBV4-2
TGTGCCAGCAGCTTGGTGGGGCCAACTGAAGCTTTCTTT	CASSLVGPTEAFF	TRBJ1-1	-	TRBV5-4
TGTGCCAGCAGCTTAGTTGGACAGGCCTATGGCTACACCTTC	CASSLVGQAYGYTF	TRBJ1-2	TRBD1	TRBV7-2
TGCGCCAGCAGCCCAAAACCGCGGGACAGGGAGGATTCACCCCTCCACTTT	CASSPKPRDREDSPLHF	TRBJ1-6	TRBD1	TRBV4-1
TGCGCCAGCACACCTGGAGGGACAGGTAGTAACTATGGCTACACCTTC	CASTPGGTGSNYGYTF	TRBJ1-2	TRBD1	TRBV5-1
TGCGCCAGCAGGTTTAGCGGGGGGACCACCGGGGAGCTGTTTTTT	CASRFSGGTTGELFF	TRBJ2-2	TRBD2	TRBV5-1
TGTGCCAGCAGCTTGGGCCAACAGGAGCAGTACTTC	CASSLGQQEQYF	TRBJ2-7	-	TRBV11-2
TGTGCCAGCGAGACCGGGACAGCGCAGTATTTT	CASETGTAQYF	TRBJ2-3	TRBD1	TRBV28
TGTGCCAGCAGCTTCGACAGGGGACGAGGCTACACCTTC	CASSFDRGRGYTF	TRBJ1-2	TRBD1	TRBV7-3
TGCGCCAGCAGCCAAGATGGACAGGGCAATCAGCCCCAGCATTTT	CASSQDGQGNQPQHF	TRBJ1-5	TRBD1	TRBV4-3
TGTGCCAGCAGCTACAGCTACGAGCAGTACTTC	CASSYSYEQYF	TRBJ2-7	-	TRBV5-8
TGTGCCAGCAGTTACGGGGGGGGCGCGAACACCGGGGAGCTGTTTTTT	CASSYGGGANTGELFF	TRBJ2-2	TRBD2	TRBV2
TGTGCCAGCAGTCTTTCTCACAGGGGCGGATGGGAAGCTTTCTTT	CASSLSHRGGWEAFF	TRBJ1-1	TRBD1	TRBV28